These T cell receptor beta chains were read from a single sample in a study of Ad26.COV2.S vaccination and SARS-CoV-2 variants. Method: immunoSEQ multiplex PCR; TCRdb's copy keeps in-frame clones and lacks some. The repertoire holds hundreds of thousands of clones, with about 80% as singletons. Here the sequenced sample was peripheral blood, taken in a trial of Ad26.COV2.S vaccine versus placebo. These receptors all stem from a person aged 18 to 59 who received the Ad26.COV2.S COVID-19 vaccine or a placebo. CDR3s include the opening cysteine and the closing phenylalanine or tryptophan. A D gene is named only where the DNA matches it firmly.

D gene: NA; V gene: TRBV5-5; J gene: TRBJ1-1; CDR3 protein: CASSLLFRSREAFF
D gene: NA; V gene: TRBV10-3; J gene: TRBJ1-1; CDR3 protein: CAISQNTEAFF
D gene: NA; V gene: TRBV7-8; J gene: TRBJ1-2; CDR3 protein: CASSPRRDWGNYGYTF
D gene: NA; V gene: TRBV19; J gene: TRBJ2-6; CDR3 protein: CASSLGFSGANVLTF
D gene: NA; V gene: TRBV11-2; J gene: TRBJ2-3; CDR3 protein: CASSLAGDRTDTQYF
D gene: NA; V gene: TRBV3-1/TRBV3-2; J gene: TRBJ1-6; CDR3 protein: CASSGSGGYNSPLHF
D gene: NA; V gene: TRBV5-6; J gene: TRBJ2-3; CDR3 protein: CASSLNPIPTDTQYF
D gene: TRBD2; V gene: TRBV7-2; J gene: TRBJ2-2; CDR3 protein: CASSSRTSLTNTGELFF
D gene: NA; V gene: TRBV6-4; J gene: TRBJ2-3; CDR3 protein: CASSDRAETDTQYF
D gene: TRBD1; V gene: TRBV27; J gene: TRBJ2-7; CDR3 protein: CASSLGQGNEQYF
D gene: NA; V gene: TRBV18; J gene: TRBJ2-3; CDR3 protein: CASSPPERFRTDTQYF
D gene: NA; V gene: TRBV12-3/TRBV12-4; J gene: TRBJ2-7; CDR3 protein: CASSFGGSYEQYF
D gene: NA; V gene: TRBV5-1; J gene: TRBJ2-3; CDR3 protein: CASSWGTPTDTQYF
D gene: NA; V gene: TRBV5-6; J gene: TRBJ1-6; CDR3 protein: CASSFVARGSPLHF
D gene: TRBD2; V gene: TRBV27; J gene: TRBJ2-1; CDR3 protein: CASSLFVLAGSYNEQFF
D gene: NA; V gene: TRBV5-1; J gene: TRBJ1-4; CDR3 protein: CASSLDGTNEKLFF
D gene: NA; V gene: TRBV19; J gene: TRBJ1-1; CDR3 protein: CASSIVGGTEAFF
D gene: NA; V gene: TRBV11-3; J gene: TRBJ2-7; CDR3 protein: CASSTTGSGRYEQYF
D gene: TRBD1; V gene: TRBV2; J gene: TRBJ2-3; CDR3 protein: CASSEDRGTQYF
D gene: NA; V gene: TRBV29-1; J gene: TRBJ1-1; CDR3 protein: CSVEEGENTEAFF
D gene: TRBD2; V gene: TRBV30; J gene: TRBJ2-1; CDR3 protein: CASTTSALEDEQFF
D gene: TRBD2; V gene: TRBV27; J gene: TRBJ2-3; CDR3 protein: CASTPGWFSGRAGTDTQYF
D gene: NA; V gene: TRBV12-3/TRBV12-4; J gene: TRBJ1-4; CDR3 protein: CASSLYTSEKLFF